This T cell receptor beta chain was documented in a study of shared T cell receptors in the human thymus. Clones were read by immunoSEQ multiplex PCR, and TCRdb kept only the in-frame ones, dropping some. The repertoire holds about 710,000 clones, about 89% seen once, with roughly 0.0089% in the top ten. Germline V CDR1 and CDR2: SEHNR, FQNEAQ (reference sequence). The ends lost 5 bases at V and 3 bases at J; junction bases unmatched: 8. The CDR3 extends over 15 amino acids. This sample also appeared in a second study, on human thymus T cells. Per that study: Resected material from corrective heart surgery provided the thymus tissue analysed. The related literature has documented a marked overlap of thymic repertoires among unrelated individuals.

The rearrangement uses TRBV7-9 and TRBJ1-1; 8 bases map to TRBD1. The sequenced sample was thymocytes. This TCR was sampled from a boy under two years old with a congenital heart defect. In DNA, the CDR3 is TGTGCCAGCAGCGCCACGGACAGGGTCGACACTGAAGCTTTCTTT. Its protein product is CASSATDRVDTEAFF.